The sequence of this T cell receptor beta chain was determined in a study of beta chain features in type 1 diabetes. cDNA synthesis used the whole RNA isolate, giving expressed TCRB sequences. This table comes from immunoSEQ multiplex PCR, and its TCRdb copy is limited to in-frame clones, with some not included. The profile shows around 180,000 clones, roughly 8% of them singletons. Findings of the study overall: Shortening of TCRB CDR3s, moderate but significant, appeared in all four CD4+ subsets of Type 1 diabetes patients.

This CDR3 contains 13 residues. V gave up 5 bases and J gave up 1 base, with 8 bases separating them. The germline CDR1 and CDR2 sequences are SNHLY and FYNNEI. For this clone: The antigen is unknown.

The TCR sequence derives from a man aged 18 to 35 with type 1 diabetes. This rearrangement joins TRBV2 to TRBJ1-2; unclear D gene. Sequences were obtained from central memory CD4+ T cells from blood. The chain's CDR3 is CASSTTFNYGYTF. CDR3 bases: TGTGCCAGCAGTACGACTTTTAACTATGGCTACACCTTC.